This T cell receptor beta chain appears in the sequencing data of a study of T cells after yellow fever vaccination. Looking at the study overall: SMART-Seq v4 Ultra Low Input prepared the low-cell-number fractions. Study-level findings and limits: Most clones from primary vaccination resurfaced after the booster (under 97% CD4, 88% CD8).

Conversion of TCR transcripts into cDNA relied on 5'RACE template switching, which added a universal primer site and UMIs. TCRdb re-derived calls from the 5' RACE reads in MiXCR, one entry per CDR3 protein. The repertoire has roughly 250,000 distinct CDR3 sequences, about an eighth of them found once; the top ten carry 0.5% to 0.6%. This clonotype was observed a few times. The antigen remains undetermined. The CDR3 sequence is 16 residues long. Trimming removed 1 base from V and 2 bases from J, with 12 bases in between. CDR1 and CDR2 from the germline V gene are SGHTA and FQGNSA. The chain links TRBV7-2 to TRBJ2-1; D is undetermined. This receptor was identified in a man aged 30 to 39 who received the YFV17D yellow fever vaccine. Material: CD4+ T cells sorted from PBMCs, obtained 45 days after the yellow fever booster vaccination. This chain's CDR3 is CASSLEVGLTYNEQFF. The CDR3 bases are TGTGCCAGCAGCTTAGAAGTAGGTTTGACCTACAATGAGCAGTTCTTC.